These T cell receptor beta chains were read from a single sample in a study of PD-1 blockade in classical Hodgkin lymphoma. Only in-frame clones appear in the TCRdb table, and some are missing; sequencing was by immunoSEQ multiplex PCR. The repertoire consists of approximately 12,000 clones, with about four fifths occurring once and the leading ten covering 24%. The sample in question was peripheral blood mononuclear cells (PBMCs), obtained at baseline. The receptor set was obtained from a human donor with classical Hodgkin lymphoma. The CDR3 runs from the conserved cysteine through the conserved F or W. Clone sizes are given selectively: once, few, many, or a class where the clone is expanded.

J: TRBJ2-7; size: -; V: TRBV28; CDR3: CASSFAGTYSYEQYF
J: TRBJ1-1; size: few; V: TRBV19; CDR3: CASSMDRVPLLAFF
J: TRBJ2-1; size: -; V: TRBV27; CDR3: CASSLDRGLHNEQFF
J: TRBJ2-3; size: -; V: TRBV7-2; CDR3: CASSSGLGTATDTQYF
J: TRBJ1-3; size: -; V: TRBV19; CDR3: CASSMGQGANLFGNTIYF
J: TRBJ2-5; size: -; V: TRBV7-7; CDR3: CASSLNPLEQETQYF
J: TRBJ1-5; size: few; V: TRBV4-1; CDR3: CASSLGQSPIQPQHF
J: TRBJ1-3; size: once; V: TRBV4-3; CDR3: CASSQDPGQRPIYF
J: TRBJ2-3; size: -; V: TRBV6-5; CDR3: CASTAPGYDTQYF
J: TRBJ1-5; size: once; V: TRBV6-6; CDR3: CASSPGQGNQPQHF
J: TRBJ1-6; size: -; V: TRBV6-1; CDR3: CASSEATVYNSPLHF
J: TRBJ2-6; size: -; V: TRBV28; CDR3: CASSSTWDRENSGANVLTF
J: TRBJ1-1; size: -; V: TRBV6-1; CDR3: CASSAQGWGTEAFF
J: TRBJ2-3; size: -; V: TRBV7-9; CDR3: CASSLGLSVTDTQYF
J: TRBJ2-7; size: few; V: TRBV2; CDR3: CASSEGGYEQYF
J: TRBJ1-3; size: -; V: TRBV6-4; CDR3: CASSDLGTGSDGNTIYF
J: TRBJ2-1; size: -; V: TRBV5-1; CDR3: CASSFGGSYNEQFF
J: TRBJ1-4; size: -; V: TRBV7-2; CDR3: CASSLGGQTNEKLFF
J: TRBJ2-3; size: -; V: TRBV2; CDR3: CASSGGRGASTDTQYF
J: TRBJ1-1; size: -; V: TRBV7-9; CDR3: CASSFRQANTEAFF
J: TRBJ2-1; size: -; V: TRBV10-3; CDR3: CAIRGDSSTNLSYNEQFF
J: TRBJ2-7; size: -; V: TRBV7-2; CDR3: CASRSSGGTYEQYF
J: TRBJ1-1; size: -; V: TRBV18; CDR3: CASSPGLGGTTEAFF
J: TRBJ2-3; size: -; V: TRBV7-7; CDR3: CASSLSRTDTQYF
J: TRBJ2-3; size: -; V: TRBV10-3; CDR3: CAISAGGSTDTQYF
J: TRBJ2-7; size: -; V: TRBV5-8; CDR3: CASSLQGARYEQYF
J: TRBJ1-3; size: -; V: TRBV18; CDR3: CASSPLGLRGGSGNTIYF
J: TRBJ2-4; size: -; V: TRBV5-5; CDR3: CASRLQGAKNIQYF
J: TRBJ1-3; size: -; V: TRBV6-5; CDR3: CASSYAGKGGNTIYF
J: TRBJ2-1; size: -; V: TRBV11-2; CDR3: CASSLDSGHWYNEQFF
J: TRBJ1-2; size: -; V: TRBV5-4; CDR3: CASSSVSRPGFNYGYTF
J: TRBJ1-5; size: few; V: TRBV5-1; CDR3: CASSITIRADYIGTNQPRGQPQHF
J: TRBJ1-2; size: large; V: TRBV14; CDR3: CASSQEQGLQNYGYTF
J: TRBJ2-3; size: -; V: TRBV5-5; CDR3: CASSLGLRTSTDTQYF
J: TRBJ1-6; size: -; V: TRBV19; CDR3: CASSTRTGSSNSPLHF
J: TRBJ1-1; size: once; V: TRBV28; CDR3: CASSWGQIRNTEAFF
J: TRBJ2-4; size: -; V: TRBV21-1; CDR3: CASSSRAKNIQYF
J: TRBJ1-1; size: -; V: TRBV18; CDR3: CASSPGRNTEAFF
J: TRBJ2-7; size: few; V: TRBV4-3; CDR3: CASSLRGGGLSYEQYF
J: TRBJ1-5; size: -; V: TRBV30; CDR3: CAWSAGQSYSNQPQHF
J: TRBJ1-2; size: -; V: TRBV2; CDR3: CASSGTGIYGYTF